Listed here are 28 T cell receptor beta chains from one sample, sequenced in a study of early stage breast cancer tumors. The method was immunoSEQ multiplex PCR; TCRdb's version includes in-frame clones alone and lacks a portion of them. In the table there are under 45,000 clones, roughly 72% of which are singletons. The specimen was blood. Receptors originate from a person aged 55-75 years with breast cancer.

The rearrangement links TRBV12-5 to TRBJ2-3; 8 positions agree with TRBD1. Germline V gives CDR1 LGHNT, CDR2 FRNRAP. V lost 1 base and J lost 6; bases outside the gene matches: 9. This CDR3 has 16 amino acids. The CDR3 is CASGLGQGTYQDTQYF. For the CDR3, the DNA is TGTGCTAGTGGTTTGGGACAGGGGACTTATCAGGATACGCAGTATTTT.

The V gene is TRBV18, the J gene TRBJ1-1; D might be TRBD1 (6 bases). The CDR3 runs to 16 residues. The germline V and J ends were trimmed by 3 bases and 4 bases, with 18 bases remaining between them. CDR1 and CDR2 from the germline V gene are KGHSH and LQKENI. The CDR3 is CASSPALTGLSTEAFF. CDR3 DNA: TGTGCCAGCTCACCTGCTTTGACAGGACTGAGCACTGAAGCTTTCTTT.

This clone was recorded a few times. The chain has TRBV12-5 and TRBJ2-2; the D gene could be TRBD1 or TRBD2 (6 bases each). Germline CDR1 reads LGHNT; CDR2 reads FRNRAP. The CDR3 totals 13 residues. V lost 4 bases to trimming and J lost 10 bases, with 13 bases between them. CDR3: CASGSGGGQELFF. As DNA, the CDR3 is TGTGCTAGTGGTTCCGGAGGGGGACAGGAGCTGTTTTTT.

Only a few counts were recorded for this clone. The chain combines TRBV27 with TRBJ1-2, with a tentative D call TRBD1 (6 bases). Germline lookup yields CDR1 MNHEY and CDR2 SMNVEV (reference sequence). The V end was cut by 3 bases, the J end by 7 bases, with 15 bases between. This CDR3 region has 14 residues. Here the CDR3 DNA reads TGTGCCAGCAGTTTCGGCCAGGGGATTTTTGGCTACACCTTC. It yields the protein CASSFGQGIFGYTF.

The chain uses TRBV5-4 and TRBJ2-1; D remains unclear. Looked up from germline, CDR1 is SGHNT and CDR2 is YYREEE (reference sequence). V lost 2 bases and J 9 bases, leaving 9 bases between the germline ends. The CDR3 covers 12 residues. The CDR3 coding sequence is TGTGCCAGCAGCTTTCCCCTGACTGAGCAGTTCTTC. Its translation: CASSFPLTEQFF.

As DNA, the CDR3 is TGTGCCAGCAGCAAATGGGGTGGCGGCCGCTACGAGCAGTACTTC. Translating it yields CASSKWGGGRYEQYF. This chain connects TRBV21-1 to TRBJ2-7. TRBV21-1 has pseudogene status. The CDR3 runs 15 residues.

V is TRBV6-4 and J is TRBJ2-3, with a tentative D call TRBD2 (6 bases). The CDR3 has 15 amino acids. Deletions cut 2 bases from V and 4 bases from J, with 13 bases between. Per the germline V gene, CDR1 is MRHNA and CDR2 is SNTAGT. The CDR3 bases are TGTGCCAGCAGTGACCGGGGCGGGATGGCAGATACGCAGTATTTT. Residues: CASSDRGGMADTQYF.

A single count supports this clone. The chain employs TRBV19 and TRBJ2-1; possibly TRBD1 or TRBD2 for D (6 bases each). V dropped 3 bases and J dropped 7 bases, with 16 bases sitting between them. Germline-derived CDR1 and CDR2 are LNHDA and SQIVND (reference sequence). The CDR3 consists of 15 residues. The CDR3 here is CASSIPGGRGNEQFF. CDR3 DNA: TGTGCCAGTAGTATTCCCGGGGGCCGGGGTAATGAGCAGTTCTTC.

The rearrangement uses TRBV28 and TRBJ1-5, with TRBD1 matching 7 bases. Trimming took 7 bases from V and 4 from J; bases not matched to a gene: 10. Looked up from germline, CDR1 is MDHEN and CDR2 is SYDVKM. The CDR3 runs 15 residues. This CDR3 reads CASNNRDRLNQPQHF. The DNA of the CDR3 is TGTGCCAGCAACAATCGGGACAGACTAAATCAGCCCCAGCATTTT.

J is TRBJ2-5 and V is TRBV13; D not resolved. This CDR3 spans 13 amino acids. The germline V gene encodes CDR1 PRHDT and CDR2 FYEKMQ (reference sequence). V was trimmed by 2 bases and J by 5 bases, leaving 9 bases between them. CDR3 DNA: TGTGCCAGCAGCTTAACCCGTGCGGAGACCCAGTACTTC. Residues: CASSLTRAETQYF.

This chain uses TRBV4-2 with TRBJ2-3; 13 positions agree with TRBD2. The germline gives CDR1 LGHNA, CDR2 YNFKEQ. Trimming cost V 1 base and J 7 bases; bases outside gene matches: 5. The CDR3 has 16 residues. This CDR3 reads CASSQVTSGRAHTQYF. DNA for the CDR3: TGTGCCAGCAGCCAAGTTACTAGCGGGAGGGCCCATACGCAGTATTTT.

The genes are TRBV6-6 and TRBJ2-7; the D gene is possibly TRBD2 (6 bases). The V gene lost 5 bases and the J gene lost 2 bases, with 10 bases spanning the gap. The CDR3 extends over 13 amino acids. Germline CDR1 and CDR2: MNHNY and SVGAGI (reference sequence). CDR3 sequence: CASSHPGAYEQYF. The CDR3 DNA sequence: TGTGCCAGCAGTCACCCGGGGGCCTACGAGCAGTACTTC.

CDR3 sequence reads: CASSVGGTPNTGELFF. In nucleotides, the CDR3 is TGTGCCAGCAGCGTAGGGGGAACTCCCAACACCGGGGAGCTGTTTTTT. The rearrangement joins TRBV9 to TRBJ2-2; D is unclear. V was clipped by 0 bases and J by 2 bases, with 11 bases between them. The V gene's germline CDR1 is SGDLS and CDR2 YYNGEE. The CDR3 runs to 16 residues.

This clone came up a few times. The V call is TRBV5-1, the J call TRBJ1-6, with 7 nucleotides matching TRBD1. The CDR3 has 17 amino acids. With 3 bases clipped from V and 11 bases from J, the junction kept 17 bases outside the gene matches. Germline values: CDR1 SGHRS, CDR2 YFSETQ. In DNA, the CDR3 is TGCGCCAGCAGCTCCGCAGCGGGACCTCTACAGGGGCCACCCCTCCACTTT. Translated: CASSSAAGPLQGPPLHF.

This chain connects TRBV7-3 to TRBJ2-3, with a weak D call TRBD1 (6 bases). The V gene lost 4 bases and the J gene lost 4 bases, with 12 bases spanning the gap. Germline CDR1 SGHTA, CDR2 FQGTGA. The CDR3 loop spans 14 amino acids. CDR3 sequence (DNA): TGTGCCAGCAGCTCGCAGGGGTGGGCAGATACGCAGTATTTT. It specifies CASSSQGWADTQYF.

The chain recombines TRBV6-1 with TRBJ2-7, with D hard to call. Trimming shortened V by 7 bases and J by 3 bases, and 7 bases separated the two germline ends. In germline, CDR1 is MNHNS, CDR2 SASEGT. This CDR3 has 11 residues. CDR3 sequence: CASTGGYEQYF. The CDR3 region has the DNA TGTGCCAGCACAGGTGGCTACGAGCAGTACTTC.

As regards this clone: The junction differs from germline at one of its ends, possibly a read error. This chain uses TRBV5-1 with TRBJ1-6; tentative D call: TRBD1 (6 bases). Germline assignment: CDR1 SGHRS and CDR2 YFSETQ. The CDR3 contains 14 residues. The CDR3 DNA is TGCGCCAGCACCTTGGGACATGGTAATTCACCCCTCCACTTT. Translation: CASTLGHGNSPLHF. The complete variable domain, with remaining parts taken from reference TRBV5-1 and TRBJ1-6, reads KAGVTQTPRYLIKTRGQQVTLSCSPISGHRSVSWYQQTPGQGLQFLFEYFSETQRNKGNFPGRFSGRQFSNSRSEMNVSTLELGDSALYLCASTLGHGNSPLHFGNGTRLTVT.

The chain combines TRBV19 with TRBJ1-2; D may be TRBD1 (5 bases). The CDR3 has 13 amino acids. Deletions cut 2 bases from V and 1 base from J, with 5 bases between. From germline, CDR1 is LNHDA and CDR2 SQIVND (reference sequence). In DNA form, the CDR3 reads TGTGCCAGTAGTATACAGGGTAACTATGGCTACACCTTC. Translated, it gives CASSIQGNYGYTF.

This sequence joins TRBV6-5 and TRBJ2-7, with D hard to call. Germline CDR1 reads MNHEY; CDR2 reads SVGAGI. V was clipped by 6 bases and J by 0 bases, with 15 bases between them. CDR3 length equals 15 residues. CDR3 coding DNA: TGTGCCAGCAGGGCCGGGTTCCAGAGCTCCTACGAGCAGTACTTC. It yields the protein CASRAGFQSSYEQYF.

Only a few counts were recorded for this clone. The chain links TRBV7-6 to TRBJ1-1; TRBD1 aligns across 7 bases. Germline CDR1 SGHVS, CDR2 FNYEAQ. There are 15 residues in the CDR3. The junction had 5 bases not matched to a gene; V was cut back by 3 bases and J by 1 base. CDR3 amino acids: CASSLFKGANTEAFF. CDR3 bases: TGTGCCAGCAGCTTGTTTAAGGGGGCGAACACTGAAGCTTTCTTT.

The CDR3 reads CASTHSAGVGQPQHF. CDR3 nucleotide sequence: TGTGCCAGCACCCACAGTGCAGGGGTAGGTCAGCCCCAGCATTTT. The rearrangement joins TRBV7-9 to TRBJ1-5; possible D gene TRBD1, 6 bases. This CDR3 region has 15 residues. V was trimmed by 7 bases and J by 6 bases, leaving 19 bases between them. The germline gives CDR1 SEHNR, CDR2 FQNEAQ (reference sequence).

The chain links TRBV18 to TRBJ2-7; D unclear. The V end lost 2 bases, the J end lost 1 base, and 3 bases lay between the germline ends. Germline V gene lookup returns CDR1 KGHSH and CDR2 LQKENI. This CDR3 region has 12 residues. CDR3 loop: CASSPLSYEQYF. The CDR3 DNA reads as TGTGCCAGCTCACCATTGTCCTACGAGCAGTACTTC.

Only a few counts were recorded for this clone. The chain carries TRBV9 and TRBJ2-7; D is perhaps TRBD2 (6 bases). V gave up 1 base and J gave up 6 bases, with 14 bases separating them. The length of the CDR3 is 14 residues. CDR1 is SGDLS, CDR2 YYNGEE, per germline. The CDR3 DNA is TGTGCCAGCAGCGTAAGTCCAAGGGGAGGCGAGCAGTACTTC. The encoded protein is CASSVSPRGGEQYF.

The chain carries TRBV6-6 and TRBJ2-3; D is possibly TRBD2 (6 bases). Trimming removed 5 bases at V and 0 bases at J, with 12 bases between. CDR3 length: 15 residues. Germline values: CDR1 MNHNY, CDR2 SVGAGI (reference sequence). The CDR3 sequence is CASSPRGGSTDTQYF. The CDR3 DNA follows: TGTGCCAGCAGTCCTAGGGGAGGAAGCACAGATACGCAGTATTTT.

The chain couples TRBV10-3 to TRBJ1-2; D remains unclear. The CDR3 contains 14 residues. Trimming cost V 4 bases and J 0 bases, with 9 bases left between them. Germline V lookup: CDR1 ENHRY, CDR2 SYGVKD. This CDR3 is CAISAMASNYGYTF. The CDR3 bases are TGTGCCATCAGTGCCATGGCCTCTAACTATGGCTACACCTTC.

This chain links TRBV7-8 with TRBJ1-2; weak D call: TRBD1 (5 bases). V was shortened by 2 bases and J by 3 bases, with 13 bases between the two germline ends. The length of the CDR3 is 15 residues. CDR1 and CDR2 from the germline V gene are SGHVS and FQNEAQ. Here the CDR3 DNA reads TGTGCCAGCAGCTTATGGGGGGTTAGTGACTATGGCTACACCTTC. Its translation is CASSLWGVSDYGYTF.

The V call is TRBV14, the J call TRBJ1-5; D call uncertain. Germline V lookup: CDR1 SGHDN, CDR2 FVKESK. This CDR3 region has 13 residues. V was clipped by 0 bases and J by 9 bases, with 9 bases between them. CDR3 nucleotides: TGTGCCAGCAGCCAAGATCTCTCGGGGCCCCAGCATTTT. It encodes CASSQDLSGPQHF.

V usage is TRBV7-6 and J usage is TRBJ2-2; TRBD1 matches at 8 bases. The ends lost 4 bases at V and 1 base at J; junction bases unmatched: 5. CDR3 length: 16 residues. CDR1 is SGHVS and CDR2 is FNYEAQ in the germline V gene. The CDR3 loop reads CASSSQGALNTGELFF. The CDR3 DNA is TGTGCCAGCAGCTCCCAGGGGGCCTTGAACACCGGGGAGCTGTTTTTT.